This T cell receptor (beta chain) is from a study of cytomegalovirus exposure and HLA in healthy donors. Study-level findings and limits: A later analysis reportedly identified an Asian-associated ancestry cluster as carrying fewer N-insertions than the approximately 670-donor mean.

With 60 Vbeta and 13 Jbeta primers, the PCR was carried out. This table comes from immunoSEQ multiplex PCR, and its TCRdb copy is limited to in-frame clones, with some not included. The table includes 90,000 to 110,000 clones, 12% detected once. CDR3 length equals 13 residues. The V end was cut by 0 bases, the J end by 4 bases, with 4 bases between. Germline CDR1 and CDR2: SGHAT and FQNNGV. With respect to this clone: The antigen is not known.

The sequence was collected from a middle-aged man in good health and CMV-seropositive. The chain couples TRBV11-2 to TRBJ2-1, with no clear D. Sequenced: PBMCs. CDR3 sequence (DNA): TGTGCCAGCAGCTTAGATCGGTACAATGAGCAGTTCTTC. This encodes CASSLDRYNEQFF.